What follows are 5 T cell receptor beta chains derived from one specimen sequenced in a study of CD8 T cells in Susac syndrome. RNA amounts of 0.5 to 1 ug underwent reverse transcription with random hexamers. TCRdb itself ran the immunoSEQ multiplex PCR reads through MiXCR, one entry per CDR3 protein. The sample consists of hundreds of thousands of distinct CDR3 sequences, about 85% of them appearing once. Specimen: CD8+ T cells from PBMCs. The receptors shown here come from a human donor with multiple sclerosis.

The chain couples TRBV4-1 to TRBJ2-1, with a weak D call TRBD1 (6 bases). The V gene lost 1 base and the J gene lost 5 bases, with 9 bases spanning the gap. Germline assignment: CDR1 MGHRA and CDR2 YSYEKL. The CDR3 contains 14 residues. CDR3 loop: CASSQVGGHNEQFF. CDR3 in DNA: TGCGCCAGCAGCCAAGTAGGGGGTCACAATGAGCAGTTCTTC.

The chain couples TRBV7-6 to TRBJ2-6, with unresolved D. V lost 1 base, J lost 3 bases, and 4 bases lay in between. This CDR3 region has 14 residues. The germline V gene has CDR1 SGHVS and CDR2 FNYEAQ. The DNA for the CDR3 is TGTGCCAGCAGCTTAGGAGGTGGGGCCAACGTCCTGACTTTC. Protein: CASSLGGGANVLTF.

The rearrangement joins TRBV7-3 to TRBJ2-2; TRBD2 might be the D (6 bases). The V and J ends lost 5 bases and 0 bases respectively, with 22 bases between them. The germline V gene encodes CDR1 SGHTA and CDR2 FQGTGA. This CDR3 spans 19 amino acids. CDR3 nucleotides: TGTGCCAGCAGCGAGTTGGGCTTCGGGAGCAGGGCGAACACCGGGGAGCTGTTTTTT. Its translation: CASSELGFGSRANTGELFF. Drawing the rest from reference TRBV7-3 and TRBJ2-2, the complete variable domain is GAGVSQTPSNKVTEKGKYVELRCDPISGHTALYWYRQSLGQGPEFLIYFQGTGAADDSGLPNDRFFAVRPEGSVSTLKIQRTERGDSAVYLCASSELGFGSRANTGELFFGEGSRLTVL.

The chain combines TRBV28 with TRBJ2-1; 13 bases fit TRBD2. The junction had 3 bases not matched to a gene; V was cut back by 8 bases and J by 2 bases. CDR1 and CDR2 from the germline V gene are MDHEN and SYDVKM. CDR3 length: 15 residues. Here the CDR3 DNA reads TGTGCCAGCGGGGGGACTAGCGGGACCTACAATGAGCAGTTCTTC. It translates to CASGGTSGTYNEQFF.

The genes are TRBV7-6 and TRBJ2-7; TRBD2 matches at 11 bases. The CDR3 extends over 17 amino acids. The V segment lost 5 bases and the J segment 2 bases; nucleotides outside the gene matches: 11. From germline, CDR1 is SGHVS and CDR2 FNYEAQ. CDR3 DNA sequence: TGTGCCAGCAGCCCACAACTAGCGGGAGAACGCCCCTACGAGCAGTACTTC. Its translation is CASSPQLAGERPYEQYF.